This T cell receptor (beta chain) was captured in a study of blood T cell repertoires in COVID-19. Study summary: Acute and convalescent COVID-19 specimens originated in the United States, Italy and Spain. PBMCs, B-cell-depleted T cells, or T cells were the source of the cDNA or gDNA that made up the material.

Germline loops: CDR1 SEHNR, CDR2 FQNEAQ (reference sequence). This CDR3 comprises 15 residues. V lost 5 bases and J lost 11, with 24 bases in between. Original data processing: Reference gene primer amplification gave estimated nucleated cell counts. The assay was immunoSEQ multiplex PCR, and TCRdb's table has in-frame clones only and misses some. The V and J calls and clone size are taken from that table; D and trimming were inferred from the DNA. The table lists 120,000 to 150,000 clones, about 84% of them singletons. Specimen: peripheral blood. This clonotype was sampled from a woman older than 75 in a cohort sampled during active or convalescent COVID-19. The chain employs TRBV7-9 and TRBJ1-1; D perhaps matches TRBD1 (5 bases). The DNA of the CDR3 is TGTGCCAGCAGCCGGCTGACCGGGACTCCATTATGGGCTTTCTTT. Protein sequence: CASSRLTGTPLWAFF.